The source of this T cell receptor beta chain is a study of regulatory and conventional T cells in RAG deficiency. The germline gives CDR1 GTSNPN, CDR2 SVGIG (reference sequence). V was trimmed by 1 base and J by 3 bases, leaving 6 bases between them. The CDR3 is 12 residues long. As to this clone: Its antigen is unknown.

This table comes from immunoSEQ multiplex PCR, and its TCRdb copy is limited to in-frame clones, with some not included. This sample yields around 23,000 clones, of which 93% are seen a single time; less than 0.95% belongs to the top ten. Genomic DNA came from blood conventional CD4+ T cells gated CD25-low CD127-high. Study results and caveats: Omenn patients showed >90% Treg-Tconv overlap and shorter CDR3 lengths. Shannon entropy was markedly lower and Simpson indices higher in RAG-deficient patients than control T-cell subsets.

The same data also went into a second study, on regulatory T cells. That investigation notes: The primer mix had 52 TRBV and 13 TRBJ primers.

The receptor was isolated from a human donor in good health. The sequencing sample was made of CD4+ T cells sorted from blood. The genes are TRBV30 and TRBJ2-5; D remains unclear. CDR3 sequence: CAWSDDEETQYF. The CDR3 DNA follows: TGTGCCTGGAGTGATGACGAAGAGACCCAGTACTTC.